This entry lists 4 T cell receptor beta chains sequenced from one sample in a study of control samples from healthy donors and cancer patients. The data were produced by immunoSEQ multiplex PCR, yet TCRdb's version contains in-frame clones alone and is incomplete. Altogether some 99,000 clones are present, roughly 90% being singletons, with the ten largest covering around 17%. The sequencing sample was made of blood. Source of these receptors: a woman in her fifties or sixties in good health.

The chain employs TRBV4-3 and TRBJ2-1, with D possibly being TRBD2 (6 bases). CDR3 length: 14 residues. Germline V gene data show CDR1 as LGHNA and CDR2 as YSLEER. V shed 1 base and J shed 7 bases, with 11 bases lying between them. The CDR3 nucleotides are TGCGCCAGCAGCCAAGTTCTAGCGTCTAATGAGCAGTTCTTC. Its protein is CASSQVLASNEQFF.

V and J are TRBV7-6 and TRBJ1-1; D is possibly TRBD1 (5 bases). CDR3 length: 14 amino acids. V lost 5 bases and J 3 bases, leaving 13 bases between the germline ends. Germline V gene lookup returns CDR1 SGHVS and CDR2 FNYEAQ. CDR3 sequence reads: CASSISGGDTEAFF. CDR3 in DNA: TGTGCCAGCAGCATCTCCGGGGGGGACACTGAAGCTTTCTTT.

J is TRBJ1-4 and V is TRBV4-1; D is ambiguous. This CDR3 spans 16 amino acids. Germline CDR1 reads MGHRA; CDR2 reads YSYEKL. The V end was cut by 3 bases, the J end by 7 bases, with 18 bases between. The CDR3 bases are TGCGCCAGCAGCCACGTATACACCAAAGGGTCTGAAAAACTGTTTTTT. It codes for CASSHVYTKGSEKLFF.

This chain links TRBV7-8 with TRBJ2-7; perhaps D is TRBD1 or TRBD2 (5 bases each). V gave up 7 bases and J gave up 0 bases, with 10 bases separating them. CDR3 length: 13 residues. Germline CDR1 reads SGHVS; CDR2 reads FQNEAQ. The CDR3 DNA is TGTGCCAGCATCGGGGCGCCCTCCTACGAGCAGTACTTC. This codes for CASIGAPSYEQYF.